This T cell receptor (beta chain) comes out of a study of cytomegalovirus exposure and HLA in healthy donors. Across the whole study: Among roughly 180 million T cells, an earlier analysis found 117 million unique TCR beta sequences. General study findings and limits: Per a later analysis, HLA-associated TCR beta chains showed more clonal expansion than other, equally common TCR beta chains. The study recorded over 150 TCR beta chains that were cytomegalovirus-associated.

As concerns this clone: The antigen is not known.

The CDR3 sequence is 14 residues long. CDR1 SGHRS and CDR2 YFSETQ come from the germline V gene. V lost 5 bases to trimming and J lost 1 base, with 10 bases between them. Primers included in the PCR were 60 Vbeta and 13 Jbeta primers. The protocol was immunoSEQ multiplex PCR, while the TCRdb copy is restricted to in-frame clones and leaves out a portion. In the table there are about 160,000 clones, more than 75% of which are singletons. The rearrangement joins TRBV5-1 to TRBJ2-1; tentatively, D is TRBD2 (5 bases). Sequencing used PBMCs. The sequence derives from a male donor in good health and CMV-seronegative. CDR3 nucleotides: TGCGCCAGCAGTGAGGGCTCTTCCTACAATGAGCAGTTCTTC. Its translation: CASSEGSSYNEQFF. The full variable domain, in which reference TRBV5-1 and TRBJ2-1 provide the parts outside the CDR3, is KAGVTQTPRYLIKTRGQQVTLSCSPISGHRSVSWYQQTPGQGLQFLFEYFSETQRNKGNFPGRFSGRQFSNSRSEMNVSTLELGDSALYLCASSEGSSYNEQFFGPGTRLTVL.